The 14 T cell receptor beta chains given below trace back to one sample, sequenced in a study of shared clonotypes between healthy human individuals. Only in-frame clones appear in the TCRdb table, and some are missing; sequencing was by immunoSEQ multiplex PCR. This repertoire shows some 900,000 clones, 76% found once; its top ten account for approximately 1.5%. Sequenced material: memory CD4+ T cells sorted from blood. Subset of the sample: CD45RA-negative fraction. The receptor source for this set is a man aged 18 to 29 in good health.

The chain joins TRBV5-5 to TRBJ2-7, with 7 bases fitting TRBD1. The CDR3 is 15 amino acids. Germline V gene lookup returns CDR1 SGHKS and CDR2 YYEKEE (reference sequence). V shed 5 bases, J shed 3 bases, and the junction held 11 bases outside the gene matches. The CDR3 reads CASSLRDSHSYEQYF. Here the CDR3 DNA reads TGTGCCAGCAGTCTCCGGGACAGTCACAGCTACGAGCAGTACTTC.

The chain carries TRBV18 and TRBJ2-1; perhaps TRBD1 as D (7 bases). The CDR3 totals 16 residues. The V end lost 1 base, the J end lost 4 bases, and 14 bases lay between the germline ends. Germline loops: CDR1 KGHSH, CDR2 LQKENI. CDR3 nucleotide sequence: TGTGCCAGCTCACCACGGCAGGGGGGCCTATACAATGAGCAGTTCTTC. This encodes CASSPRQGGLYNEQFF.

J is TRBJ1-2 and V is TRBV6-5, with unresolved D. Trimming removed 6 bases at V and 8 bases at J, with 16 bases between. This CDR3 comprises 13 residues. Germline lookup yields CDR1 MNHEY and CDR2 SVGAGI. The chain's CDR3 is CASRSGALVGYTF. Written as DNA, the CDR3 is TGTGCCAGCAGATCAGGCGCCTTAGTGGGCTACACCTTC.

This clone has more than one count but fewer than ten. This same CDR3 is encoded by further DNA sequences in the sample. J is TRBJ2-1 and V is TRBV28, with D unresolved. Germline V gene data show CDR1 as MDHEN and CDR2 as SYDVKM. V was clipped by 2 bases and J by 7 bases, with 3 bases between them. This CDR3 spans 11 amino acids. CDR3 bases: TGTGCCAGCAGTTTACGGAATGAGCAGTTCTTC. It translates to CASSLRNEQFF.

This clone was picked up a small number of times. V is TRBV19 and J is TRBJ2-2, with D unclear. The V end lost 3 bases, the J end lost 7 bases, and 15 bases lay between the germline ends. In germline, CDR1 is LNHDA, CDR2 SQIVND (reference sequence). The CDR3 loop spans 15 amino acids. The CDR3 protein is CASSMSRPRNGELFF. For the CDR3, the DNA is TGTGCCAGTAGTATGTCTAGGCCCCGGAACGGGGAGCTGTTTTTT.

This clone has just one count. V and J are TRBV7-2 and TRBJ1-2; TRBD1 matches 7 bases. The junction had 10 bases not matched to a gene; V was cut back by 2 bases and J by 4 bases. CDR3 length: 16 amino acids. CDR1 is SGHTA, CDR2 FQGNSA, per germline. Here the CDR3 DNA reads TGTGCCAGCAGCTTATATTCGACAGGGATAACCTATGGCTACACCTTC. Translated: CASSLYSTGITYGYTF.

CDR3 in DNA: TGTGCCAGCACCCAAGTCCAGGGCGGAGATCAGCCCCAGCATTTT. It encodes CASTQVQGGDQPQHF. V is TRBV6-6 and J is TRBJ1-5, with D perhaps matching TRBD1 (5 bases). Germline V gene data show CDR1 as MNHNY and CDR2 as SVGAGI (reference sequence). This CDR3 is 15 amino acids long. V gave up 7 bases and J gave up 5 bases, with 18 bases separating them.

This chain uses TRBV19 with TRBJ2-4; D is possibly TRBD2 (5 bases). The CDR3 has 14 residues. Germline V lookup: CDR1 LNHDA, CDR2 SQIVND (reference sequence). V lost 4 bases and J lost 5, with 12 bases in between. The CDR3 coding sequence is TGTGCCAGTAGTACTGGACTTACAGAAAACATTCAGTACTTC. Protein: CASSTGLTENIQYF.

The V and J genes are TRBV25-1 and TRBJ1-6; D is unresolved. V shed 3 bases and J shed 11 bases, with 11 bases lying between them. Germline V gives CDR1 MGHDK, CDR2 SYGVNS. This CDR3 is built from 13 residues. CDR3 region: CASSDGSRAPLHF. In DNA form, the CDR3 reads TGTGCCAGCAGTGACGGGTCTCGGGCACCCCTCCACTTT.

This clone was seen only a few times. V gene TRBV19 combines with J gene TRBJ1-2; D is ambiguous. The CDR3 covers 15 residues. Trimming cost V 7 bases and J 0 bases, with 15 bases left between them. Germline values: CDR1 LNHDA, CDR2 SQIVND (reference sequence). CDR3 nucleotide sequence: TGTGCCAGTATTCCCTCCGACGGTCCTAACTATGGCTACACCTTC. It yields the protein CASIPSDGPNYGYTF.

Comment on this clone: With a much larger clone just one base away, this may be a read error. The same CDR3 is also encoded by other DNA sequences in this sample. This chain joins TRBV2 and TRBJ2-1; no firm D call. Per the germline V gene, CDR1 is SNHLY and CDR2 is FYNNEI. The CDR3 covers 11 residues. V dropped 6 bases and J dropped 4 bases, with 4 bases sitting between them. CDR3 region: CASSLYNEQFF. The CDR3 DNA sequence: TGTGCCAGCAGCCTTTACAATGAGCAGTTCTTC.

Concerning this clone itself: This specimen includes other DNA sequences encoding the same CDR3. This chain joins TRBV7-2 and TRBJ2-3; unclear D gene. Germline-derived CDR1 and CDR2 are SGHTA and FQGNSA. Deletions cut 4 bases from V and 0 bases from J, with 8 bases between. This CDR3 comprises 14 residues. CDR3 sequence: CASSSPPSTDTQYF. The CDR3 bases are TGTGCCAGCAGCTCCCCCCCAAGCACAGATACGCAGTATTTT.

The chain couples TRBV30 to TRBJ2-2; 15 bases align to TRBD2. CDR1 is GTSNPN, CDR2 SVGIG, per germline (reference sequence). V shed 7 bases, J shed 3 bases, and the junction held 6 bases outside the gene matches. CDR3 length equals 16 residues. The CDR3 region has the DNA TGTGCCTTTCGGACTAGCGGGAGGGGGGACACCGGGGAGCTGTTTTTT. Translation: CAFRTSGRGDTGELFF. Combining the CDR3 with reference TRBV30 and TRBJ2-2 gives the whole variable domain SQTIHQWPATLVQPVGSPLSLECTVEGTSNPNLYWYRQAAGRGLQLLFYSVGIGQISSEVPQNLSASRPQDRQFILSSKKLLLSDSGFYLCAFRTSGRGDTGELFFGEGSRLTVL.

This clone was detected only a few times. The chain couples TRBV5-8 to TRBJ2-1, with TRBD2 matching over 8 bases. J was trimmed by 3 bases and V by 4 bases; bases with no gene match: 15. Per germline, CDR1 SGHTS and CDR2 YDEGEE. The CDR3 has 18 residues. The CDR3: CASSGGRLGGLVYNEQFF. CDR3 bases: TGTGCCAGCAGCGGTGGACGGTTAGGGGGACTAGTCTACAATGAGCAGTTCTTC.